Each of the 21 T cell receptor beta chains below was sequenced from the same sample in a study of response to subunit inactivated influenza vaccine. TCRdb reprocessed the RT-PCR reads via MiXCR and lists one record per CDR3 protein. The table includes around 580,000 distinct CDR3 sequences, 10% to 15% detected once. The sample in question was PBMCs from blood, obtained on the day of vaccination. Source of these receptors: a man aged 50 to 60 who received an inactivated influenza vaccine.

The J gene is TRBJ1-2, the V gene TRBV11-1, with D hard to call. Trimming shortened V by 5 bases and J by 8 bases, and 15 bases separated the two germline ends. Germline loops: CDR1 SGHAT, CDR2 FQDESV (reference sequence). This CDR3 is 13 amino acids long. The CDR3 loop reads CASSEYREKGYTF. CDR3 sequence (DNA): TGTGCCAGCAGCGAGTACCGGGAGAAGGGCTACACCTTC.

At least ten counts were recorded for this clonotype. The chain has TRBV12-3 or TRBV12-4 and TRBJ2-5; D perhaps matches TRBD1 (5 bases). Trimming took 4 bases from V and 5 from J, leaving 8 bases between them. The CDR3 covers 12 residues. CDR3 sequence: CASSSAGETQYF. The CDR3 DNA is TGTGCCAGCAGTTCGGCAGGGGAGACCCAGTACTTC.

This clonotype was recorded a few times. The V call is TRBV3-1, the J call TRBJ2-3; D unresolved. Germline V gives CDR1 LGHDT, CDR2 YNNKEL (reference sequence). This CDR3 comprises 15 residues. The V end lost 5 bases, the J end lost 3 bases, and 15 bases lay between the germline ends. The CDR3 nucleotides read TGTGCCAGCAGCTACCGGACCTTAGTAACAGATACGCAGTATTTT. Its translation is CASSYRTLVTDTQYF.

This clonotype was counted ten times or more. V usage is TRBV20-1 and J usage is TRBJ2-1, with D tentatively TRBD2 (6 bases). Trimming removed 3 bases from V and 0 bases from J, with 15 bases in between. Germline CDR1 reads DFQATT; CDR2 reads SNEGSKA (reference sequence). This CDR3 is built from 16 residues. The CDR3 spells CSASVLAGSSYNEQFF. CDR3 nucleotide sequence: TGCAGTGCTAGCGTACTTGCCGGGAGCTCCTACAATGAGCAGTTCTTC.

This clonotype was observed a few times. This rearrangement joins TRBV5-1 to TRBJ2-5; tentatively, D is TRBD1 (6 bases). Germline V gene data show CDR1 as SGHRS and CDR2 as YFSETQ. Trimming shortened V by 1 base and J by 2 bases, and 12 bases separated the two germline ends. CDR3 length equals 15 residues. CDR3 DNA: TGCGCCAGCAGCTTGAATACAGGGAGACAAGAGACCCAGTACTTC. This gives the protein CASSLNTGRQETQYF. The full variable domain, rest sourced from reference TRBV5-1 and TRBJ2-5, is KAGVTQTPRYLIKTRGQQVTLSCSPISGHRSVSWYQQTPGQGLQFLFEYFSETQRNKGNFPGRFSGRQFSNSRSEMNVSTLELGDSALYLCASSLNTGRQETQYFGPGTRLLVL.

The J gene is TRBJ2-1, the V gene TRBV5-1; TRBD2 agrees at 10 bases. The V gene end was trimmed by 4 bases and the J gene end by 3 bases; junction bases not matched to a gene: 7. The CDR3 is 16 amino acids. From germline, CDR1 is SGHRS and CDR2 YFSETQ. The CDR3 here is CASSIRTSGNYNEQFF. DNA for the CDR3: TGCGCCAGCAGCATACGGACTAGCGGCAACTACAATGAGCAGTTCTTC.

The rearrangement uses TRBV7-2 and TRBJ2-6, with unresolved D. The V and J ends lost 4 bases and 11 bases respectively, with 15 bases between them. Germline V gives CDR1 SGHTA, CDR2 FQGNSA. This CDR3 has 14 amino acids. The CDR3, as DNA: TGTGCCAGCAGCTACTCCGGGTCCGCCGACGTCCTGACTTTC. This translates into CASSYSGSADVLTF.

The gene calls are TRBV28 and TRBJ2-1; 7 bases agree with TRBD2. The J segment lost 10 bases and the V segment lost 5 bases, leaving 11 bases of the junction unmatched. Germline CDR1 reads MDHEN; CDR2 reads SYDVKM. The CDR3 has 14 amino acids. The chain's CDR3 is CASSPSGALFEQFF. DNA for the CDR3: TGTGCCAGCAGTCCCAGCGGGGCCCTTTTCGAGCAGTTCTTC.

This clonotype was counted at least ten times. The gene calls are TRBV5-1 and TRBJ1-1; D not resolved. With 6 bases removed from V and 2 bases from J, the gap between germline ends came to 11 bases. Germline V gene sequence: CDR1 SGHRS, CDR2 YFSETQ. This CDR3 region has 13 residues. CDR3 residues: CASKKVLNTEAFF. In DNA, the CDR3 is TGCGCCAGCAAGAAGGTTCTCAACACTGAAGCTTTCTTT.

The chain links TRBV7-9 to TRBJ2-7; D perhaps matches TRBD2 (5 bases). The length of the CDR3 is 14 residues. Between the trimmed V and J ends, which lost 5 bases and 5 bases, there was a span of 16 bases. Germline V lookup: CDR1 SEHNR, CDR2 FQNEAQ (reference sequence). The CDR3 DNA follows: TGTGCCAGCAGCCGAGGGAGTAGGGAAAACGAGCAGTACTTC. This translates into CASSRGSRENEQYF.

This clonotype was recorded many times. This chain uses TRBV25-1 with TRBJ2-2; TRBD2 matches 16 bases. The CDR3 has 18 amino acids. J lost 1 base, V lost 3 bases, and 2 bases had no gene match. CDR1 and CDR2 (germline): MGHDK, SYGVNS. This chain's CDR3 is CASSEGLAGGRNTGELFF. CDR3 nucleotides: TGTGCCAGCAGTGAGGGACTAGCGGGGGGGCGGAACACCGGGGAGCTGTTTTTT.

The chain employs TRBV28 and TRBJ2-7; D is tentatively TRBD1 or TRBD2 (5 bases each). Per germline, CDR1 MDHEN and CDR2 SYDVKM. The ends were cut back, 0 bases at V and 2 bases at J, with 8 bases in the middle. CDR3 length equals 14 residues. CDR3 amino acids: CASSLWGVTYEQYF. In nucleotides, the CDR3 is TGTGCCAGCAGTTTATGGGGGGTTACCTACGAGCAGTACTTC.

This clonotype was seen many times. The CDR3 protein is CASSYLAENQETQYF. In nucleotides, the CDR3 is TGTGCCAGCAGTTATCTAGCGGAAAACCAAGAGACCCAGTACTTC. The gene calls are TRBV6-2 or TRBV6-3 and TRBJ2-5, with 7 bases identical to TRBD2. The germline CDR1 and CDR2 sequences are MNHEY and SVGEGT. Trimming removed 3 bases from V and 0 bases from J; junction bases left unmatched: 4. The CDR3 is made up of 15 amino acids.

This clonotype was detected only a few times. The chain links TRBV6-1 to TRBJ1-2; TRBD1 matches 9 bases. The CDR3 covers 14 residues. The J segment lost 5 bases and the V segment lost 8 bases, leaving 9 bases of the junction unmatched. Germline V gene sequence: CDR1 MNHNS, CDR2 SASEGT. CDR3 region: CASYPAGTGYGYTF. CDR3 nucleotides: TGTGCCAGCTACCCGGCCGGGACAGGGTATGGCTACACCTTC.

Only a few counts were recorded for this clonotype. The chain couples TRBV5-1 to TRBJ2-5; 7 bases are shared with TRBD2. The CDR3 has 16 residues. The germline CDR1 and CDR2 sequences are SGHRS and YFSETQ. J gave up 3 bases and V 0 bases, and 8 bases lay outside the gene matches. In DNA form, the CDR3 reads TGCGCCAGCAGCTTGGATGGGAGGGGCTATGAAGAGACCCAGTACTTC. This encodes CASSLDGRGYEETQYF.

This clonotype came up a few times. Written as DNA, the CDR3 is TGTGCCAGCAGCTCCCGGACAGTCTACGAGCAGTACTTC. Protein sequence: CASSSRTVYEQYF. V is TRBV7-2 and J is TRBJ2-7, with D maybe TRBD1 (6 bases). V lost 4 bases and J lost 3, with 10 bases in between. CDR1 and CDR2 from the germline V gene are SGHTA and FQGNSA. This CDR3 region has 13 residues.

Many counts were recorded for this clonotype. V usage is TRBV9 and J usage is TRBJ2-3; the match to TRBD2 covers 14 bases. This CDR3 is 16 amino acids long. Trimming took 2 bases from V and 5 from J; bases not matched to a gene: 4. From germline, CDR1 is SGDLS and CDR2 YYNGEE. CDR3: CASSVTSGRGEDTQYF. For the CDR3, the DNA is TGTGCCAGCAGCGTGACTAGCGGGAGGGGTGAAGATACGCAGTATTTT.

The chain employs TRBV7-2 and TRBJ2-1; TRBD1 agrees at 8 bases. V lost 5 bases and J lost 7; bases outside the gene matches: 13. Per germline, CDR1 SGHTA and CDR2 FQGNSA. The CDR3 consists of 16 residues. CDR3 protein: CASSIGQGGVGNEQFF. Written as DNA, the CDR3 is TGTGCCAGCAGCATCGGACAGGGCGGTGTGGGGAATGAGCAGTTCTTC. Variable domain in full (rest from reference TRBV7-2 and TRBJ2-1): GAGVSQSPSNKVTEKGKDVELRCDPISGHTALYWYRQSLGQGLEFLIYFQGNSAPDKSGLPSDRFSAERTGGSVSTLTIQRTQQEDSAVYLCASSIGQGGVGNEQFFGPGTRLTVL.

The V and J genes are TRBV29-1 and TRBJ1-1, with D perhaps matching TRBD1 (6 bases). This CDR3 has 11 residues. V was pared by 6 bases and J by 4 bases, with 9 bases between. Germline V lookup: CDR1 SQVTM, CDR2 ANQGSEA. CDR3 amino acids: CSVVRGTEAFF. The CDR3 DNA reads TGCAGCGTAGTCAGGGGCACTGAAGCTTTCTTT.

This clonotype was counted only a few times. The CDR3 DNA reads TGTGCCAGCAGCCCCTCAAGGCACAGGGGGAATCAGCCCCAGCATTTT. It yields the protein CASSPSRHRGNQPQHF. The V and J genes are TRBV12-3 or TRBV12-4 and TRBJ1-5; 8 nucleotides match TRBD1. This CDR3 is built from 16 residues. V lost 6 bases, J lost 4 bases, and 11 bases stayed unmatched.

On this clonotype itself: One junction end disagrees with the germline gene, perhaps due to a read error. The chain combines TRBV5-1 with TRBJ1-3; D is unresolved. The CDR3 loop spans 13 amino acids. Germline loops: CDR1 SGHRS, CDR2 YFSETQ. CDR3 nucleotides: TGCGCCAGCAGCTTGGCACGGGGAAACTCCATATATTTT. Translated: CASSLARGNSIYF.